This TCR beta chain was recorded in a study of blood T cells in healthy people across ages. Looking at the study overall: Template switching caught about one barcoded beta molecule for each two T cells.

General study points: Older individuals had lower TCR beta diversity per million T cells (the decline was roughly linear). Diversity was estimated from one million T cells, and these estimates were considered underestimates.

CDR3 length equals 15 residues. CDR1 is SGHRS and CDR2 is YFSETQ in the germline V gene. V lost 0 bases and J 3 bases, leaving 11 bases between the germline ends. Concerning this clonotype: Antigen unknown.

Every sample had a minimum of 6 million PBMCs isolated. The second PCR ran about 6 to 12 cycles with a sample-barcoded 5' primer and J-beta primers. One entry per CDR3 protein results from TCRdb running MiXCR on the 5' RACE reads. Found here are fewer than 1.5 million distinct CDR3 sequences, roughly 40% of them singletons; the top ten hold roughly 7.9%. The genes are TRBV5-1 and TRBJ2-3, with D unclear. Sequencing was done on a sample of blood. This clonotype was obtained from a woman younger than 30 in good health. CDR3 sequence reads: CASSLAGSETDTQYF. The DNA for the CDR3 is TGCGCCAGCAGCTTGGCCGGGTCGGAAACAGATACGCAGTATTTT.